The sequence of this TCR beta chain was determined in a study of blood T cell repertoires in COVID-19. Trimming left V 5 bases short and J 4 bases short, with 11 bases between. CDR1 is SGHTA and CDR2 is FQGNSA in the germline V gene. The CDR3 consists of 13 residues. Libraries were prepared by immunoSEQ multiplex PCR; TCRdb keeps only in-frame clonotypes and omits some of them. The data contain 110,000 or so clones, nearly 90% of them singletons. The sequenced sample was peripheral blood. This TCR was sampled from a woman aged 70-85 years who had recovered from COVID-19. The rearrangement joins TRBV7-2 to TRBJ1-1; D gene ambiguous. The CDR3 loop is CASSPTGVTEAFF. The DNA for the CDR3 is TGTGCCAGCAGCCCCACGGGAGTCACTGAAGCTTTCTTT.